The T cell receptor (beta chain) under discussion was sequenced for a study of identifying expanded T cells in peripheral blood. Trimming cost V 1 base and J 5 bases, with 11 bases left between them. This CDR3 is built from 15 residues. CDR1 is LNHNV, CDR2 YYDKDF, per germline (reference sequence). The data were produced by immunoSEQ multiplex PCR, yet TCRdb's version contains in-frame clones alone and is incomplete. This table has about 100,000 clones, around nine tenths appearing once. Collection occurred without any documented infections or immune events in donors. V usage is TRBV15 and J usage is TRBJ2-2; D possibly corresponds to TRBD2 (5 bases). The sequencing input was blood. This TCR was recovered from a person between 18 and 75 years old in good health. DNA of the CDR3: TGTGCCACCAGCAGAGGCGAGGGTATGACCGGGGAGCTGTTTTTT. This encodes CATSRGEGMTGELFF.